The T cell receptor beta chain under discussion was sequenced for a study of radiotherapy plus CTLA-4 blockade in lung cancer. The data were produced by immunoSEQ multiplex PCR, yet TCRdb's version contains in-frame clones alone and is incomplete. The sample consists of 60,000 or so clones, around four fifths of them appearing once. V gave up 6 bases and J gave up 5 bases; unmatched junction bases: 4. The CDR3 covers 14 residues. Germline V gives CDR1 MNHEY, CDR2 SMNVEV (reference sequence). This sequence joins TRBV27 and TRBJ1-5, with TRBD1 identical over 10 bases. The receptor was derived from a human donor with non-small cell lung cancer who had a partial response to radiotherapy plus ipilimumab. The material was peripheral blood, obtained from a patient treated with radiotherapy plus ipilimumab. The CDR3: CASRLTGGYQPQHF. The CDR3 DNA is TGTGCCAGCAGGTTGACAGGGGGCTATCAGCCCCAGCATTTT.